This T cell receptor beta chain derives from a study of OX40 agonist ivuxolimab in advanced cancers. Overall study: Head and neck, renal cell, melanoma or hepatocellular carcinoma were the cancers that dose-escalation patients had. Under the entry rules, prior anti-PD-1, anti-PD-L1 or anti-CTLA-4 therapy was allowed, and roughly 39% had some. Broader study findings: It was also the case that some nonresponders had low normalized T-cell clonal expansion. With doses of 0.1 to 3.0 mg/kg, CD4+ and CD8+ blood T cells had undergone clonal expansion by week 6.

The CDR3 runs 11 residues. Between the trimmed V and J ends, which lost 4 bases and 9 bases, there was a span of 9 bases. In germline, CDR1 is SGHTS, CDR2 YDEGEE. This clone appeared a single time. Its antigen is undetermined. Profiling relied on immunoSEQ multiplex PCR, and the TCRdb table lists in-frame clones only, not all of them. Among roughly 63,000 clones listed, around nine tenths were seen once. V and J are TRBV5-8 and TRBJ2-3; D unclear. This specimen consisted of CD4+ or CD8+ T cells sorted from blood, obtained in a trial of the OX40 agonist ivuxolimab. The receptor comes from an adult with an advanced solid tumor such as melanoma, head and neck, liver or kidney cancer. CDR3 coding DNA: TGTGCCAGCAGCCCAAGACCCACGCAGTATTTT. Its translation is CASSPRPTQYF.